This record covers a single TCR beta chain. This sample is drawn from a study of blood T cell repertoires in COVID-19. The assay was immunoSEQ multiplex PCR, and TCRdb's table has in-frame clones only and misses some. Among around 170,000 clones listed, around 83% were seen once. V was pared by 7 bases and J by 7 bases, with 16 bases of the junction left unmatched. The CDR3 runs 15 residues. This chain uses TRBV23-1 with TRBJ2-7, with 7 bases that match TRBD1. TRBV23-1 is identified as an open reading frame with a role that is uncertain. This sequence was found in a middle-aged woman with acute or convalescent COVID-19. Sequences were obtained from peripheral blood. The CDR3 sequence: CASTQSSRGRSEQYF. Written as DNA, the CDR3 is TGCGCCAGCACCCAGTCGTCCAGGGGGAGATCGGAGCAGTACTTC.